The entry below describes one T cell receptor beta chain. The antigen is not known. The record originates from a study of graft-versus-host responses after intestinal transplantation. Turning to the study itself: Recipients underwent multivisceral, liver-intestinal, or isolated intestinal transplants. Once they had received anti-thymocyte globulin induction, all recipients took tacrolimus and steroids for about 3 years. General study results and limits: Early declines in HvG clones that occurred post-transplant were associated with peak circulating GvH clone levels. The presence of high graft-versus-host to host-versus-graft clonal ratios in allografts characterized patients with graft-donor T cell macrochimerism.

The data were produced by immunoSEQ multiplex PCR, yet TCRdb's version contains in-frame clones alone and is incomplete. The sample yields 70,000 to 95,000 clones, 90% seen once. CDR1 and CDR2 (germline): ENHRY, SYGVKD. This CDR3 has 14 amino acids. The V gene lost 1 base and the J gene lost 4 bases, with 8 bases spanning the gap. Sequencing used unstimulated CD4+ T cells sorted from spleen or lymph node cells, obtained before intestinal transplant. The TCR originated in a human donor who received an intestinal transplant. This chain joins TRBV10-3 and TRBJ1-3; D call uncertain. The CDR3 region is CAISEFQQGNTIYF. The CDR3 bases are TGTGCCATCAGTGAGTTCCAACAGGGAAACACCATATATTTT.